The clone carrying this TCR beta chain was counted only a few times. One entry per CDR3 protein, called by TCRdb with MiXCR from the 5' RACE reads. The table records over 75,000 distinct CDR3 sequences, roughly a fifth of them present only once. The data stem from a study of spatial heterogeneity in lung cancer. This CDR3 is 14 amino acids long. The germline V gene has CDR1 SGHAT and CDR2 FQNNGV. Trimming removed 1 base at V and 5 bases at J, with 8 bases between. Time point defined: sample taken at primary tumor resection. In each case, whole RNA from tumor, nontumor lung or frozen PBMC was sequenced unsorted.

This receptor was identified in a male donor with early-stage non-small cell lung cancer. Sequenced material: PBMCs, taken at surgery. The gene calls are TRBV11-2 and TRBJ2-2, with D possibly being TRBD2 (5 bases). The CDR3, as DNA: TGTGCCAGCAGCTTAGTTTGGAGGACCGGGGAGCTGTTTTTT. Protein: CASSLVWRTGELFF.